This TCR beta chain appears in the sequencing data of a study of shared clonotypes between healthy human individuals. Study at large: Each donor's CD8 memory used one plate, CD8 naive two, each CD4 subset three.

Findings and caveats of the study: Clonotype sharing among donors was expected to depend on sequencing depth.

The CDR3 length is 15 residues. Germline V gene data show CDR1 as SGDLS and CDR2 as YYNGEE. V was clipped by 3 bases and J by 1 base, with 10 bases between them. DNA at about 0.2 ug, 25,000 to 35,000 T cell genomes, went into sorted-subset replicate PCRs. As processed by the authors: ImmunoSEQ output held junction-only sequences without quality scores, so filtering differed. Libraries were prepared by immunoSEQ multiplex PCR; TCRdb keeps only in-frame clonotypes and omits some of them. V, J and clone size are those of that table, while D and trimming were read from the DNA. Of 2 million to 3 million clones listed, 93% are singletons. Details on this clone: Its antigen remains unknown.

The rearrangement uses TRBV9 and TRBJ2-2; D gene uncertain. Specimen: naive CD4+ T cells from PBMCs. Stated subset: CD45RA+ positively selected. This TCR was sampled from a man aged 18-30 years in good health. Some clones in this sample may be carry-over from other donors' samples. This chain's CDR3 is CASSALSWNTGELFF. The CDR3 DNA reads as TGTGCCAGCAGCGCCCTCAGTTGGAACACCGGGGAGCTGTTTTTT.